Each of the 8 T cell receptor beta chains below was sequenced from the same sample in a study of T cells in localized non-small cell lung cancer. The assay was immunoSEQ multiplex PCR, and TCRdb's table has in-frame clones only and misses some. The repertoire holds approximately 18,000 clones, with over 80% as singletons. This specimen consisted of peripheral blood, obtained before any cancer treatment. These TCRs come from a female donor older than 55 with stage I lung adenocarcinoma.

V and J are TRBV7-2 and TRBJ1-2; D unclear. CDR3 length equals 15 residues. The V end was cut by 2 bases, the J end by 0 bases, with 10 bases between. Germline V lookup: CDR1 SGHTA, CDR2 FQGNSA. The CDR3 loop is CASSLRYTSNYGYTF. CDR3 in DNA: TGTGCCAGCAGCTTACGTTACACCTCTAACTATGGCTACACCTTC.

J is TRBJ1-2 and V is TRBV29-1, with 7 bases fitting TRBD1. The CDR3 is made up of 13 amino acids. The germline gives CDR1 SQVTM, CDR2 ANQGSEA. Trimming cost V 6 bases and J 4 bases; bases outside gene matches: 8. CDR3 residues: CSVGWTGRYGYTF. The CDR3 bases are TGCAGCGTCGGATGGACAGGCCGCTATGGCTACACCTTC. The whole variable domain, filled in from reference TRBV29-1 and TRBJ1-2, reads SAVISQKPSRDICQRGTSLTIQCQVDSQVTMMFWYRQQPGQSLTLIATANQGSEATYESGFVIDKFPISRPNLTFSTLTVSNMSPEDSSIYLCSVGWTGRYGYTFGSGTRLTVV.

V is TRBV4-1 and J is TRBJ2-1, with unresolved D. Germline V gives CDR1 MGHRA, CDR2 YSYEKL. V lost 0 bases and J lost 8, with 14 bases in between. CDR3 length: 15 amino acids. The CDR3 DNA follows: TGCGCCAGCAGCCAAGATTTCGGGCTAGTCTATGAGCAGTTCTTC. This gives the protein CASSQDFGLVYEQFF.

This clone occurred once. One end of the junction is discordant with germline, which a read error may explain. The chain uses TRBV5-7 and TRBJ1-2; tentative D call: TRBD1 (6 bases). TRBV5-7 is placed among ORFs of uncertain function. The CDR3 has 10 residues. The CDR3 DNA sequence: TGTGCCAGCCATTTGGCAGGGGATCCCTTC. Translated, it gives CASHLAGDPF.

The chain has TRBV6-5 and TRBJ1-4; D is possibly TRBD1 (5 bases). The CDR3 is made up of 12 amino acids. Looked up from germline, CDR1 is MNHEY and CDR2 is SVGAGI. V lost 4 bases and J lost 7, with 7 bases in between. CDR3 in DNA: TGTGCCAGCAGTTCAACAGGTGAAAAACTGTTTTTT. Its protein product is CASSSTGEKLFF.

This clone has only a few counts. The rearrangement links TRBV30 to TRBJ1-1; D is unclear. V shed 0 bases and J shed 5 bases, with 7 bases lying between them. The length of the CDR3 is 12 residues. Germline CDR1 reads GTSNPN; CDR2 reads SVGIG (reference sequence). Written as DNA, the CDR3 is TGTGCCTGGAGTGTGAGGGAAACTGAAGCTTTCTTT. This gives the protein CAWSVRETEAFF. The whole variable domain, remainder taken from reference TRBV30 and TRBJ1-1, is SQTIHQWPATLVQPVGSPLSLECTVEGTSNPNLYWYRQAAGRGLQLLFYSVGIGQISSEVPQNLSASRPQDRQFILSSKKLLLSDSGFYLCAWSVRETEAFFGQGTRLTVV.

The J gene is TRBJ1-2, the V gene TRBV18, with D possibly TRBD1 on 5 matching bases. This CDR3 region has 14 residues. V gave up 2 bases and J gave up 4 bases, with 11 bases separating them. Per the germline V gene, CDR1 is KGHSH and CDR2 is LQKENI. For the CDR3, the DNA is TGTGCCAGCTCACCAGGCAGGGATCCCTATGGCTACACCTTC. It codes for CASSPGRDPYGYTF.

The V and J genes are TRBV19 and TRBJ1-5, with 7 nucleotides matching TRBD1. The CDR3 sequence is 15 residues long. CDR1 is LNHDA and CDR2 is SQIVND in the germline V gene (reference sequence). J gave up 1 base and V 5 bases, and 5 bases lay outside the gene matches. Here the CDR3 reads CASSSGTASNQPQHF. In DNA form, the CDR3 reads TGTGCCAGTAGTTCCGGGACAGCAAGCAATCAGCCCCAGCATTTT.